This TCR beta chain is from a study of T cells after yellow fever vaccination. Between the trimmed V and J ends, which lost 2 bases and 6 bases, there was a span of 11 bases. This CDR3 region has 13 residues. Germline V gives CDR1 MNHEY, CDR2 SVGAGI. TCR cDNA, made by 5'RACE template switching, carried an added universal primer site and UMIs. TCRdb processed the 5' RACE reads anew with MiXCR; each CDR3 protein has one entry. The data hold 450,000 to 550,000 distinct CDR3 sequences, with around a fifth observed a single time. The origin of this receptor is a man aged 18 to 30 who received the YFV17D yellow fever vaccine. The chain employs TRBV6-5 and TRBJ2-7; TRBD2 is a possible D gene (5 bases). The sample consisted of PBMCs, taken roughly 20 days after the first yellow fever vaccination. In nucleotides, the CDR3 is TGTGCCAGCAGTTACCCCGGGGTCCCCGAGCAGTACTTC. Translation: CASSYPGVPEQYF.